These 9 T cell receptor beta chains share one sample of origin, sequenced in a study of metastatic and nonmetastatic thyroid tumors. Patients underwent thyroid surgery, and none had received any treatment before it. TCRdb reanalyzed the PCR reads via MiXCR. This table has around 50,000 clones, roughly 29% appearing once. The source material was blood. The receptors come from a female donor with papillary thyroid cancer or a benign thyroid nodule (not recorded which). Some clones in this sample may be carry-over from other donors' samples.

The V gene is TRBV20-1, the J gene TRBJ1-2; 7 bases are shared with TRBD1. This CDR3 is 15 amino acids long. With V trimmed by 2 bases and J by 0 bases, 6 bases remained unmatched. CDR1 and CDR2 (germline): DFQATT, SNEGSKA (reference sequence). The CDR3 region has the DNA TGCAGTGCTAGACCGACAGGGTGGGCTAACTATGGCTACACCTTC. Translating it yields CSARPTGWANYGYTF.

This clone occurred a few times. The chain joins TRBV19 to TRBJ2-3; no definite D call. The CDR3 runs 15 residues. Germline loops: CDR1 LNHDA, CDR2 SQIVND (reference sequence). V lost 5 bases and J lost 6, with 18 bases in between. In DNA form, the CDR3 reads TGTGCCAGTAGTCCCAAACGGTCCACCGACGATACGCAGTATTTT. Translated: CASSPKRSTDDTQYF.

V and J are TRBV6-1 and TRBJ1-5; no clear D gene. Between the trimmed V and J ends, which lost 3 bases and 7 bases, there was a span of 10 bases. Germline CDR1 reads MNHNS; CDR2 reads SASEGT. The CDR3 runs to 13 residues. CDR3 DNA: TGTGCCAGCAGTGACCAGGAGACCCAGCCCCAGCATTTT. Its protein product is CASSDQETQPQHF.

This clone was found a few times. This chain joins TRBV5-1 and TRBJ1-4; 12 nucleotides match TRBD1. The germline CDR1 and CDR2 sequences are SGHRS and YFSETQ. The CDR3 contains 16 residues. The V and J ends lost 0 bases and 8 bases, in that order; junction bases with no gene match: 5. CDR3 in DNA: TGCGCCAGCAGCTTGGCCGTTGGGACAGGGGGCGAAAAACTGTTTTTT. It yields the protein CASSLAVGTGGEKLFF.

The chain is built from TRBV30 and TRBJ2-1; D gene unclear. Trimming removed 4 bases at V and 6 bases at J, with 10 bases between. The CDR3 sequence is 12 residues long. The germline CDR1 and CDR2 sequences are GTSNPN and SVGIG (reference sequence). The CDR3 loop is CAWTHSSNEQFF. DNA for the CDR3: TGTGCCTGGACGCATAGTTCCAATGAGCAGTTCTTC.

This clone was observed a few times. This chain links TRBV7-2 with TRBJ2-5; D call uncertain. CDR3 length: 15 residues. Germline V CDR1 and CDR2: SGHTA, FQGNSA. Trimming shortened V by 2 bases and J by 5 bases, and 15 bases separated the two germline ends. CDR3 DNA sequence: TGTGCCAGCAGCTTACTTTTCTCACCGAGGGAGACCCAGTACTTC. This encodes CASSLLFSPRETQYF.

This clone has a handful of counts. The chain joins TRBV28 to TRBJ1-1; no clear D. CDR3 size: 12 residues. Germline V gives CDR1 MDHEN, CDR2 SYDVKM. The ends were cut back, 4 bases at V and 11 bases at J, with 14 bases in the middle. The CDR3 sequence is CASSSRLISAFF. The CDR3, as DNA: TGTGCCAGCAGTTCGAGGTTGATATCCGCTTTCTTT.

The chain is built from TRBV7-9 and TRBJ2-7; TRBD1 matches 8 bases. The ends lost 4 bases at V and 4 bases at J; junction bases unmatched: 6. CDR3 size: 14 residues. Germline CDR1 reads SEHNR; CDR2 reads FQNEAQ (reference sequence). DNA for the CDR3: TGTGCCAGCAGCTCGGGACAGGCCCCGTACGAGCAGTACTTC. Encoded protein: CASSSGQAPYEQYF.

V is TRBV7-8 and J is TRBJ2-2, with D perhaps TRBD1 (6 bases). The CDR3 contains 15 residues. Looked up from germline, CDR1 is SGHVS and CDR2 is FQNEAQ. Trimming shortened V by 6 bases and J by 0 bases, and 11 bases separated the two germline ends. Here the CDR3 DNA reads TGTGCCAGCAGAAGCGACAGGCCGAACACCGGGGAGCTGTTTTTT. It is translated as CASRSDRPNTGELFF.